Detailed here is one TCR beta chain. Its antigen is as yet unknown. The data were taken from a study of CXCR3-negative and CXCR3-positive naive CD8 T cells. UMI-labeled TRB cDNA libraries were prepared by 5' RACE. TCRdb re-called the 5' RACE reads and gives one entry per CDR3 protein, without DNA. The sample yields 85,000 to 120,000 distinct CDR3 sequences, of which the top ten take up roughly 0.38%. Study results and limitations: Naive cells positive for CXCR3 carried more hydrophobic TRB CDR3s than CXCR3-negative ones.

Each CD8+ T cell subset was sorted in triplicate, approximately 300,000 cells each. The CDR3 is 15 amino acids. Germline V gives CDR1 SGHVS, CDR2 FNYEAQ. This chain links TRBV7-6 with TRBJ2-1. The sequenced sample consisted of naive CXCR3+ CD8+ T cells from blood. Described subset: CD45RO-CCR7+CD27+CD95- naive CD8+ T cells expressing CXCR3 (TNR3+). The TCR originated in a human donor in good health. Some clones in this sample may be carry-over from other donors' samples. This CDR3 reads CASSLGPTSPNEQFF.